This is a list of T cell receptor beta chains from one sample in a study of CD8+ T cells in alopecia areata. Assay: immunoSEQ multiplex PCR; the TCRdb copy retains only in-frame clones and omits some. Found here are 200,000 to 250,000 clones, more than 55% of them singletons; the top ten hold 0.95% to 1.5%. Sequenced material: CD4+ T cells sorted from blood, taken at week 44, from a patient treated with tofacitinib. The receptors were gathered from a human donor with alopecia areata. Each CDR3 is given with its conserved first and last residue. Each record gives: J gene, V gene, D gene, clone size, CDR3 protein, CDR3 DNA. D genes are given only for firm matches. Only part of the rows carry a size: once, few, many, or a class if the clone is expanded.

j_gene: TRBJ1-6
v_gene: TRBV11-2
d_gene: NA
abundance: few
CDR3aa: CASSLQGLDGPLHF
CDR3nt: TGTGCCAGCAGCTTACAGGGCCTTGATGGGCCCCTCCACTTT

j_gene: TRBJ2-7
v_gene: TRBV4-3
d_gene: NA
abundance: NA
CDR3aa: CASSQETDWSYEQYF
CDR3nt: TGCGCCAGCAGCCAAGAAACGGACTGGTCCTACGAGCAGTACTTC

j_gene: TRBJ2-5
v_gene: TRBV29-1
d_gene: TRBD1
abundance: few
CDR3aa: CSVEGGRQGLGTQYF
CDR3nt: TGCAGCGTTGAGGGCGGCCGACAGGGTTTGGGGACCCAGTACTTC

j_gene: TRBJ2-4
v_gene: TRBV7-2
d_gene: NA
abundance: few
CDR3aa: CASSLLGGQNIQYF
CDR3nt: TGTGCCAGCAGCTTACTCGGGGGACAAAACATTCAGTACTTC

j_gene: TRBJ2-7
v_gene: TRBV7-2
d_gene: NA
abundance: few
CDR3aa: CASSLAMVPPYEQYF
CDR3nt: TGTGCCAGCAGCTTAGCTATGGTCCCCCCCTACGAGCAGTACTTC

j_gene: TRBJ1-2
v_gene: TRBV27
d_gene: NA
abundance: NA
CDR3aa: CASRGGSYGYTF
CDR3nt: TGTGCCAGCAGGGGGGGCTCCTATGGCTACACCTTC

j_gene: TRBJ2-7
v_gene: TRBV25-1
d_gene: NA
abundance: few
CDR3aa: CASSEWGKDF
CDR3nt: TGTGCCAGCAGTGAATGGGGAAAGGACTTC

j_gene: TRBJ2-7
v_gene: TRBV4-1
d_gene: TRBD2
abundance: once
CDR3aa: CASSLPRGSGGLAGEEQYF
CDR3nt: TGCGCCAGCAGCCTCCCTAGAGGTTCTGGTGGGCTAGCGGGGGAAGAGCAGTACTTC

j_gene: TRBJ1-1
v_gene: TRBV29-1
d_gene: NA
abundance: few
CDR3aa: CSVVTQRDEAFF
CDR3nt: TGCAGCGTTGTGACTCAGCGTGATGAAGCTTTCTTT

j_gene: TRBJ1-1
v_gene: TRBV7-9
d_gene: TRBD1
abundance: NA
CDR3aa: CASSPGTGLKAFF
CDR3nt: TGTGCCAGCAGCCCCGGGACAGGGCTTAAAGCTTTCTTT

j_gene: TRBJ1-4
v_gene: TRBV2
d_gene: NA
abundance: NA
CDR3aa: CASSERGWGEKLFF
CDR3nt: TGTGCCAGCAGTGAAAGGGGGTGGGGAGAAAAACTGTTTTTT

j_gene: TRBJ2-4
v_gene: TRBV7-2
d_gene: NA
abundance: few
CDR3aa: CASSSEGGVYIQYF
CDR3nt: TGTGCCAGCAGCTCTGAGGGGGGTGTTTACATTCAGTACTTC

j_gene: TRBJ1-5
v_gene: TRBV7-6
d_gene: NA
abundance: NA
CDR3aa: CASSRYEGPQHF
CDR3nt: TGTGCCAGCAGCCGGTACGAGGGGCCCCAGCATTTT

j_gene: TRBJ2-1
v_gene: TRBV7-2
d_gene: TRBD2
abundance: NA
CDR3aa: CASSSSGGAVYNEQFF
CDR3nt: TGTGCCAGCAGCTCTAGCGGGGGGGCGGTCTACAATGAGCAGTTCTTC

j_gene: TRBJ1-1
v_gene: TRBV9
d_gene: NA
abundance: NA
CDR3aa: CASSETVLNTEAFF
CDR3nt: TGTGCCAGCAGCGAAACAGTCCTGAACACTGAAGCTTTCTTT

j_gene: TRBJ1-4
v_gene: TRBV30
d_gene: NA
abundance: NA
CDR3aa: CAWSRERREKLFF
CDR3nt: TGTGCCTGGAGTAGGGAGAGGCGAGAAAAACTGTTTTTT

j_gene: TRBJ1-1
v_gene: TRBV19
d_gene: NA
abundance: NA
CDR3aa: CASDNRPMNTEAFF
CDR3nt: TGTGCCAGTGATAACAGGCCCATGAACACTGAAGCTTTCTTT

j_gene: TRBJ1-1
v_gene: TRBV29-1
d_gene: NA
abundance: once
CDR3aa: CSARGLRNTEAFF
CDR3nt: TGCAGCGCCCGAGGACTGAGGAACACTGAAGCTTTCTTT

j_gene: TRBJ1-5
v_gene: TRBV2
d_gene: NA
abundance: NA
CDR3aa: CASSGERSNQPQHF
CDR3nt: TGTGCCAGCTCTGGGGAGCGTAGCAATCAGCCCCAGCATTTT

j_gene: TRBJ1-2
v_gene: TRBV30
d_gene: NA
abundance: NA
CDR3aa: CAWRLQGPYGYTF
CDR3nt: TGTGCCTGGAGACTACAGGGACCCTATGGCTACACCTTC

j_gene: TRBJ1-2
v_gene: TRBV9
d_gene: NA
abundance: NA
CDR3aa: CASSGLPGNGYTF
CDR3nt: TGTGCCAGCAGCGGGCTGCCAGGGAATGGCTACACCTTC

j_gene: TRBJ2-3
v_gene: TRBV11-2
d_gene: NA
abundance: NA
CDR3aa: CASSHEDWNTDTQYF
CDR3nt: TGTGCCAGCAGCCACGAGGACTGGAATACAGATACGCAGTATTTT

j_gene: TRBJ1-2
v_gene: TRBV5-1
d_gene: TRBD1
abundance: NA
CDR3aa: CASSFGGQDNYGYTF
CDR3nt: TGCGCCAGCAGCTTCGGGGGACAGGATAACTATGGCTACACCTTC

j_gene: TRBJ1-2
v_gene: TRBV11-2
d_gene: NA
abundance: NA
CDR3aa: CASSPTPANYGYTF
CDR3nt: TGTGCCAGCAGCCCAACCCCAGCTAACTATGGCTACACCTTC

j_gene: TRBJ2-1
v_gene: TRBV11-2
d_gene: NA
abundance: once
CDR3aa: CASSSTAPGHEQFF
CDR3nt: TGTGCCAGCAGCTCCACCGCTCCGGGCCATGAGCAGTTCTTC

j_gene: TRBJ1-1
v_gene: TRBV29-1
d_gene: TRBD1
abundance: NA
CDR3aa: CSGRQGIEAFF
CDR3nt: TGCAGCGGACGACAGGGGATTGAAGCTTTCTTT

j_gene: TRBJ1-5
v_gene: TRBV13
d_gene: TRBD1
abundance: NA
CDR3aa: CASSLGQGLNQPQHF
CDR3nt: TGTGCCAGCAGCTTGGGACAGGGCCTCAATCAGCCCCAGCATTTT

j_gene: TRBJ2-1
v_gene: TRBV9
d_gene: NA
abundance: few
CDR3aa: CASSLSQGEQFF
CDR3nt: TGTGCCAGCAGCTTATCCCAGGGTGAGCAGTTCTTC

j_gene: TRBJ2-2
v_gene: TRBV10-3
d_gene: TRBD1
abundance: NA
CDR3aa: CAISYRTGDGGELFF
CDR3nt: TGTGCCATCAGTTACCGTACAGGGGATGGCGGGGAGCTGTTTTTT

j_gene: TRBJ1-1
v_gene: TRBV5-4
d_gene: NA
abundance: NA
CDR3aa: CASSLSTMNTEAFF
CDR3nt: TGTGCCAGCAGCCTGAGCACAATGAACACTGAAGCTTTCTTT

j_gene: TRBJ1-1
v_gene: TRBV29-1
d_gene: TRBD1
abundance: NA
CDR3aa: CSVAHRGKSTEAFF
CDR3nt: TGCAGCGTTGCCCACAGGGGGAAGAGCACTGAAGCTTTCTTT

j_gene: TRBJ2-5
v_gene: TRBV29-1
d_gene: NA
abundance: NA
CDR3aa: CSAARVQETQYF
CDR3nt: TGCAGCGCAGCCCGGGTCCAAGAGACCCAGTACTTC

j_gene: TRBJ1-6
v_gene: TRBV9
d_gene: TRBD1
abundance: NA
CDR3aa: CASSLAGTGDSPLHF
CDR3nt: TGTGCCAGCAGCTTAGCCGGGACAGGGGACTCACCCCTCCACTTT

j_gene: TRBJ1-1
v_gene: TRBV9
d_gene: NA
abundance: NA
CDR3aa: CASSPQSTAEAFF
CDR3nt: TGTGCCAGCAGCCCACAGAGTACGGCTGAAGCTTTCTTT

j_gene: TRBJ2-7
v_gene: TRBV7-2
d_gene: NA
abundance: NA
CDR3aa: CASRASNVYEQYF
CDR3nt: TGTGCCAGCAGGGCCTCCAACGTCTACGAGCAGTACTTC